Only a few counts were recorded for the clone carrying this T cell receptor beta chain. What it binds is unknown. Without the conserved terminal phenylalanine or tryptophan, this CDR3 likely stems from a read error. The DNA is left out, because the CDR3 cannot be placed on it with certainty; the CDR3 is given as TCRdb lists it. TCRdb independently ran MiXCR on the RACE reads; one entry per CDR3 protein. The sample holds 85,000 to 130,000 distinct CDR3 sequences, roughly 12% seen once. Regarding time point: pre-sensitization, week 0. Stated treatment: therapeutic diphenylcyclopropenone sensitization with weekly scalp DPC. The sample originates from a study of human T cells and chemical hapten exposure. The overall study: Donors were sensitized with 2% DPC on the upper inner arm. Patch tests put 0.01% DPC on the upper back, read at 6 days. Study findings and constraints: Expanded TCRs showed more large CDR3 clusters than pre-sensitization or healthy control sets. A positive correlation with patch test score was found for PT1 expanded TCR counts.

Looked up from germline, CDR1 is KGHSH and CDR2 is LQKENI. With termini counted, the CDR3 has 11 amino acids. The chain employs TRBV18 and TRBJ1-5. Sample: whole blood, taken in connection with sensitization to the hapten diphenylcyclopropenone (DPC). The TCR sequence derives from a woman aged 50 to 65 with alopecia areata. Some clones in this sample may be carry-over from other donors' samples. The chain's CDR3 is CASSPDNLLLL.